These 24 T cell receptor beta chains originate from one sample sequenced in a study of T-cell memory formation after mild COVID-19. TCRdb re-analysed the 5' RACE reads in MiXCR, keeping a single row per CDR3 protein. The sample gives about 190,000 distinct CDR3 sequences, around 30% of which show up once; about an eighth is in the top ten. The specimen sequenced was PBMCs or a T cell subset sorted from them (not recorded which). The receptor source for this set is an adult woman who had mild COVID-19 (a few samples of this study predate the infection). Cell type and time point are not known.

V usage is TRBV10-3 and J usage is TRBJ2-7, with a possible D match to TRBD2 (5 bases). Trimming cost V 10 bases and J 0 bases, with 7 bases left between them. The CDR3 covers 11 residues. CDR1 ENHRY and CDR2 SYGVKD come from the germline V gene. CDR3 sequence: CARRGSYEQYF. The CDR3 nucleotides read TGTGCCAGACGGGGCTCCTACGAGCAGTACTTC.

This sequence joins TRBV18 and TRBJ2-1, with TRBD1 matching over 7 bases. The CDR3 totals 14 residues. V gave up 3 bases and J gave up 6 bases; unmatched junction bases: 5. The germline V gene has CDR1 KGHSH and CDR2 LQKENI. The CDR3 region is CASSPSQGSNEQFF. The DNA of the CDR3 is TGTGCCAGCTCACCTTCACAGGGGAGCAATGAGCAGTTCTTC.

This clonotype appeared a few times. The genes are TRBV11-2 and TRBJ2-7; TRBD1 or TRBD2 may be the D gene (6 bases each). V was shortened by 5 bases and J by 6 bases, with 20 bases between the two germline ends. Looked up from germline, CDR1 is SGHAT and CDR2 is FQNNGV. The CDR3 extends over 15 amino acids. The CDR3 loop is CASSRPDTGAGEQYF. In DNA, the CDR3 is TGTGCCAGCAGCCGGCCGGATACGGGGGCGGGCGAGCAGTACTTC. The full variable domain, with the rest looked up from reference TRBV11-2 and TRBJ2-7, is EAGVAQSPRYKIIEKRQSVAFWCNPISGHATLYWYQQILGQGPKLLIQFQNNGVVDDSQLPKDRFSAERLKGVDSTLKIQPAKLEDSAVYLCASSRPDTGAGEQYFGPGTRLTVT.

V and J are TRBV12-3 or TRBV12-4 and TRBJ2-1; the match to TRBD1 covers 8 bases. The V segment lost 6 bases and the J segment 9 bases; nucleotides outside the gene matches: 7. This CDR3 spans 13 amino acids. The CDR3 nucleotides read TGTGCCAGCAGCGGACAGGGCAGGGGTGAGCAGTTCTTC. Its protein is CASSGQGRGEQFF.

J is TRBJ1-5 and V is TRBV20-1, with unresolved D. Germline CDR1 and CDR2: DFQATT and SNEGSKA (reference sequence). V lost 3 bases to trimming and J lost 4 bases, with 7 bases between them. This CDR3 has 12 amino acids. In nucleotides, the CDR3 is TGCAGTGCTAGCCCCCCGAATCAGCCCCAGCATTTT. Translation gives CSASPPNQPQHF.

This clonotype has just a few counts. This sequence joins TRBV9 and TRBJ2-6; D is uncertain. CDR1 is SGDLS and CDR2 is YYNGEE in the germline V gene. V lost 3 bases to trimming and J lost 2 bases, with 9 bases between them. The CDR3 runs to 15 residues. Written as DNA, the CDR3 is TGTGCCAGCAGCGCCCTCGGAACTGGGGCCAACGTCCTGACTTTC. It specifies CASSALGTGANVLTF.

The chain joins TRBV12-3 or TRBV12-4 to TRBJ2-2, with 14 bases fitting TRBD2. The CDR3 contains 15 residues. The V gene end was trimmed by 6 bases and the J gene end by 7 bases; junction bases not matched to a gene: 4. As DNA, the CDR3 is TGTGCCAGCAGGGGACTAGCGGGAGCCGGCGGGGAGCTGTTTTTT. Translated, it gives CASRGLAGAGGELFF.

The rearrangement uses TRBV20-1 and TRBJ1-2; 7 bases are shared with TRBD1. Germline V gene data show CDR1 as DFQATT and CDR2 as SNEGSKA (reference sequence). The length of the CDR3 is 13 residues. Trimming took 3 bases from V and 3 from J; bases not matched to a gene: 4. The DNA of the CDR3 is TGCAGTGCTAGCTCTACAGGGGACTATGGCTACACCTTC. This codes for CSASSTGDYGYTF.

The chain joins TRBV20-1 to TRBJ1-2; D gene ambiguous. Germline CDR1 reads DFQATT; CDR2 reads SNEGSKA (reference sequence). V was shortened by 6 bases and J by 4 bases, with 12 bases between the two germline ends. This CDR3 comprises 12 residues. The CDR3: CSAPRGLYGYTF. The CDR3 DNA sequence: TGCAGTGCCCCCCGAGGGCTCTATGGCTACACCTTC.

This clonotype was counted a few times. V and J are TRBV3-1 and TRBJ1-6, with TRBD1 as a possible D gene (6 bases). The ends were cut back, 4 bases at V and 2 bases at J, with 15 bases in the middle. Germline lookup yields CDR1 LGHDT and CDR2 YNNKEL (reference sequence). The CDR3 contains 17 residues. CDR3 loop: CASSPFQGQTYNSPLHF. CDR3 nucleotide sequence: TGTGCCAGCAGCCCCTTCCAAGGACAGACCTATAATTCACCCCTCCACTTT.

This clonotype was detected only a few times. The chain uses TRBV12-3 or TRBV12-4 and TRBJ2-1; TRBD2 matches at 14 bases. V lost 7 bases to trimming and J lost 7 bases; unmatched junction nucleotides: 9. The length of the CDR3 is 16 residues. In nucleotides, the CDR3 is TGTGCCAGCACCCTCGGACTAGCGGGAGGTTTTAATGAGCAGTTCTTC. As protein: CASTLGLAGGFNEQFF.

The V and J genes are TRBV7-9 and TRBJ2-1, with 10 bases fitting TRBD2. From germline, CDR1 is SEHNR and CDR2 FQNEAQ (reference sequence). CDR3 length: 15 residues. Trimming cost V 3 bases and J 8 bases; bases outside gene matches: 7. For the CDR3, the DNA is TGTGCCAGCAGCTTCTCTTCAGCGGGGGGGCATGAGCAGTTCTTC. Encoded protein: CASSFSSAGGHEQFF.

This clonotype came up a few times. The gene calls are TRBV6-5 and TRBJ2-1, with 7 bases matching TRBD1. Germline values: CDR1 MNHEY, CDR2 SVGAGI. The CDR3 runs 13 residues. V trimming: 7 bases; J trimming: 1 base; junction bases outside the gene matches: 1. The chain's CDR3 is CASMGQSYNEQFF. CDR3 DNA: TGTGCCAGCATGGGACAGTCCTACAATGAGCAGTTCTTC.

This clonotype was seen only a few times. V and J are TRBV27 and TRBJ2-7, with TRBD2 matching over 9 bases. Germline V CDR1 and CDR2: MNHEY, SMNVEV (reference sequence). The CDR3 extends over 16 amino acids. Losses at the gene ends were 5 bases for V and 0 bases for J; bases not matched to a gene: 8. CDR3 region: CASSPLGLAISYEQYF. In DNA, the CDR3 is TGTGCCAGCAGTCCCCTAGGACTAGCGATCTCCTACGAGCAGTACTTC.

This clonotype has just a few counts. This chain uses TRBV30 with TRBJ2-2; TRBD1 is a possible D gene (6 bases). Germline V gene data show CDR1 as GTSNPN and CDR2 as SVGIG (reference sequence). V was clipped by 3 bases and J by 0 bases, with 8 bases between them. The CDR3 loop spans 14 amino acids. The CDR3 DNA follows: TGTGCCTGGAGCGGACAGTCGAACACCGGGGAGCTGTTTTTT. It specifies CAWSGQSNTGELFF.

This clonotype was detected a few times. The rearrangement uses TRBV27 and TRBJ2-1; D uncertain. This CDR3 is built from 15 residues. V was clipped by 5 bases and J by 0 bases, with 11 bases between them. The germline V gene encodes CDR1 MNHEY and CDR2 SMNVEV (reference sequence). Here the CDR3 reads CASSHARNSYNEQFF. DNA for the CDR3: TGTGCCAGCAGTCACGCGCGGAACTCCTACAATGAGCAGTTCTTC.

Only a few counts were recorded for this clonotype. The chain combines TRBV7-9 with TRBJ2-1; D ambiguous. CDR1 and CDR2 from the germline V gene are SEHNR and FQNEAQ (reference sequence). The length of the CDR3 is 17 residues. V gave up 8 bases and J gave up 0 bases, with 20 bases separating them. CDR3 amino acids: CASPNSDLPSSYNEQFF. DNA of the CDR3: TGTGCCAGCCCGAACAGCGATCTCCCAAGCTCCTACAATGAGCAGTTCTTC. The whole variable domain, remainder taken from reference TRBV7-9 and TRBJ2-1, is DTGVSQNPRHKITKRGQNVTFRCDPISEHNRLYWYRQTLGQGPEFLTYFQNEAQLEKSRLLSDRFSAERPKGSFSTLEIQRTEQGDSAMYLCASPNSDLPSSYNEQFFGPGTRLTVL.

This sequence joins TRBV25-1 and TRBJ2-1, with D tentatively TRBD1 or TRBD2 (5 bases each). The CDR3 is 16 amino acids. CDR1 is MGHDK and CDR2 is SYGVNS in the germline V gene. V lost 4 bases, J lost 15 bases, and 28 bases lay in between. In DNA form, the CDR3 reads TGTGCCAGCAGTGGAGGGGCCGGGACGGCGTTAGCCTTCTGGTTCTTC. The encoded protein is CASSGGAGTALAFWFF. The full variable domain, with the rest looked up from reference TRBV25-1 and TRBJ2-1, is EADIYQTPRYLVIGTGKKITLECSQTMGHDKMYWYQQDPGMELHLIHYSYGVNSTEKGDLSSESTVSRIRTEHFPLTLESARPSHTSQYLCASSGGAGTALAFWFFGPGTRLTVL.

This clonotype was seen repeatedly, ten times or more. The CDR3 spells CASSYGGNTEAFF. The CDR3, as DNA: TGTGCCAGCAGTTACGGGGGAAACACTGAAGCTTTCTTT. The chain joins TRBV6-6 to TRBJ1-1; tentatively, D is TRBD1 (5 bases). The CDR3 is 13 amino acids. Germline-derived CDR1 and CDR2 are MNHNY and SVGAGI (reference sequence). The ends were cut back, 2 bases at V and 2 bases at J, with 6 bases in the middle.

This clonotype was seen a handful of times. The rearrangement links TRBV7-9 to TRBJ2-1, with unresolved D. V was trimmed by 1 base and J by 8 bases, leaving 12 bases between them. The CDR3 totals 14 residues. Germline values: CDR1 SEHNR, CDR2 FQNEAQ (reference sequence). The CDR3 is CASSLEDARDEQFF. In nucleotides, the CDR3 is TGTGCCAGCAGCTTAGAAGACGCCCGGGATGAGCAGTTCTTC.

The genes are TRBV7-9 and TRBJ1-1, with TRBD1 identical over 8 bases. With 5 bases clipped from V and 5 bases from J, the junction kept 1 base outside the gene matches. CDR3 size: 12 residues. CDR1 and CDR2 from the germline V gene are SEHNR and FQNEAQ (reference sequence). In nucleotides, the CDR3 is TGTGCCAGCAGCCGACAGGGGACTGAAGCTTTCTTT. It translates to CASSRQGTEAFF.

This clonotype was counted only a few times. The rearrangement uses TRBV18 and TRBJ2-1, with TRBD1 matching over 9 bases. The CDR3 totals 16 residues. CDR1 is KGHSH, CDR2 LQKENI, per germline. Trimming took 5 bases from V and 0 from J; bases not matched to a gene: 5. CDR3 sequence reads: CASSSRTGDSYNEQFF. CDR3 in DNA: TGTGCCAGCTCATCTAGGACAGGGGACTCCTACAATGAGCAGTTCTTC.

The V gene is TRBV12-3 or TRBV12-4, the J gene TRBJ1-4, with D possibly being TRBD1 (6 bases). The CDR3 has 15 residues. The V end lost 5 bases, the J end lost 3 bases, and 13 bases lay between the germline ends. Here the CDR3 DNA reads TGTGCCAGCAGTCTACAGACAGGATCTAATGAAAAACTGTTTTTT. This sequence encodes CASSLQTGSNEKLFF.

The chain recombines TRBV4-1 with TRBJ2-7; 7 bases align to TRBD1. Trimming at V came to 4 bases and at J to 0 bases, leaving 6 bases not matched to a gene. Looked up from germline, CDR1 is MGHRA and CDR2 is YSYEKL. CDR3 size: 15 residues. This CDR3 is CASSRLGDSSYEQYF. In DNA form, the CDR3 reads TGCGCCAGCAGCCGACTGGGGGACAGCTCCTACGAGCAGTACTTC.